This T cell receptor (beta chain) comes out of a study of blood T cell repertoires in COVID-19. Study context: The study drew acute and convalescent COVID-19 samples from the United States, Italy and Spain. Sources were T cells, B-cell-depleted T cells, or PBMCs; the material itself was cDNA or gDNA.

As processed by the authors: Cell counts per sample came from amplifying reference gene primers. Sequencing used immunoSEQ multiplex PCR; TCRdb keeps in-frame clones, though not all of them. The V and J calls and the clone size are those of that table, but D and trimming were determined from the DNA. This sample has tens of thousands of clones, with around 83% found just once. V was pared by 6 bases and J by 8 bases, with 10 bases of the junction left unmatched. CDR3 size: 15 residues. The germline gives CDR1 MNHEY, CDR2 SVGAGI. Recruited during active infection, patients (from Seattle) were subsequently followed longitudinally.

The V and J genes are TRBV6-5 and TRBJ2-4; 10 bases are a match to TRBD1. The sequence came from a man in his thirties or forties with COVID-19, enrolled during active disease. Sequencing was done on a sample of peripheral blood. CDR3 DNA: TGTGCCAGCAGGGCGGAGACAGGGGGCGCGGACATTCAGTACTTC. It is translated as CASRAETGGADIQYF.